The TCR beta chain under discussion was sequenced for a study of Ad26.COV2.S vaccination and SARS-CoV-2 variants. Overall study: This donor came from the COV1001 trial of Ad26.COV2.S.

Clones were sequenced by immunoSEQ multiplex PCR, and TCRdb holds only the in-frame ones, with some missing. The data show hundreds of thousands of clones, 75% to 95% seen once. Study-wide results and caveats: A substantial breadth of spike-specific CD8+ and CD4+ T cell responses after vaccination has been reported.

Of note for this clone: The target antigen is unknown.

The V gene's germline CDR1 is SNHLY and CDR2 FYNNEI. The CDR3 spans 15 residues. V was pared by 8 bases and J by 6 bases, with 16 bases of the junction left unmatched. Treatment here: 15 to 20 received Ad26.COV2.S at low or high dose, single or two shots; about 5 received placebo; per-sample allocation not given. Samples analyzed were those drawn on day 63 after the first vaccine or placebo injection. The V call is TRBV2, the J call TRBJ2-7; 7 bases align to TRBD2. This TCR derives from a person aged 18-65 years who received the Ad26.COV2.S COVID-19 vaccine or a placebo. Sequences were derived from peripheral blood, sampled in a trial of Ad26.COV2.S vaccine versus placebo. CDR3 DNA sequence: TGTGCCAGCCACGACCGGTGGGGGGGATTGAGCGAGCAGTACTTC. It encodes CASHDRWGGLSEQYF.